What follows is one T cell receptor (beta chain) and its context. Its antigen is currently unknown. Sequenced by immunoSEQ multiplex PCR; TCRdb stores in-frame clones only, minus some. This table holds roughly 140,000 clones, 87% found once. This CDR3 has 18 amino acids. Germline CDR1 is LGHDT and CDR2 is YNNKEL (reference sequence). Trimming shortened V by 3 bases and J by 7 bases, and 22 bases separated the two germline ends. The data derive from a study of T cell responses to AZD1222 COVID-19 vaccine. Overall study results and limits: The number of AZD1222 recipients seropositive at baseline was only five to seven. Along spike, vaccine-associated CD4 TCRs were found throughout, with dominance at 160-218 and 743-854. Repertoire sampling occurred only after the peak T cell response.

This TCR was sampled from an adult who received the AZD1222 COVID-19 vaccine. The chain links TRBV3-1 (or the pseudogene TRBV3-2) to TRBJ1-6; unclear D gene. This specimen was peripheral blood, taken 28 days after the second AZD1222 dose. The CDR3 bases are TGTGCCAGCAGCCAGGATTCCCCCTTCGGCGGCTTGAATTCACCCCTCCACTTT. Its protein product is CASSQDSPFGGLNSPLHF.